The 25 T cell receptor beta chains below come from one sample, sequenced in a study of shared clonotypes between healthy human individuals. Sequenced by immunoSEQ multiplex PCR; TCRdb stores in-frame clones only, minus some. The sample includes 2,500,000 or so clones, less than 95% of them seen just once. The material sequenced was naive CD4+ T cells from PBMCs. Described subset: CD45RA+ positively selected. These receptors came from a man younger than 35 in good health. Some clones in this sample may be carry-over from other donors' samples.

The V and J genes are TRBV6-5 and TRBJ2-1; TRBD2 agrees at 10 bases. CDR3 size: 14 residues. After removal of 6 bases from V and 7 bases from J, the junction contained 6 bases not matched to a gene. Germline loops: CDR1 MNHEY, CDR2 SVGAGI. CDR3 amino acids: CASRISGRSNEQFF. The CDR3 region has the DNA TGTGCCAGCAGAATTAGCGGGAGGTCGAATGAGCAGTTCTTC.

The chain has TRBV6-1 and TRBJ1-5, with 9 bases identical to TRBD1. Germline trimming cut 4 bases from V and 1 base from J; bases unmatched to any gene: 11. The CDR3 is 18 residues long. In germline, CDR1 is MNHNS, CDR2 SASEGT. CDR3 amino acids: CASSANRGPSGSNQPQHF. The DNA of the CDR3 is TGTGCCAGCAGTGCAAACAGGGGGCCCTCGGGCAGCAATCAGCCCCAGCATTTT.

The chain joins TRBV28 to TRBJ1-2; TRBD1 matches at 7 bases. With V trimmed by 2 bases and J by 8 bases, 8 bases remained unmatched. The length of the CDR3 is 14 residues. The germline V gene has CDR1 MDHEN and CDR2 SYDVKM. The CDR3 region has the DNA TGTGCCAGCAGTTTAGGGACAGCTTCCTTAGGCTACACCTTC. It yields the protein CASSLGTASLGYTF.

Worth noting for this clone: In the same sample, other DNA sequences code for this CDR3. The chain couples TRBV7-2 to TRBJ2-7, with TRBD1 matching over 7 bases. The CDR3 runs to 14 residues. V was pared by 1 base and J by 3 bases, with 3 bases of the junction left unmatched. Germline lookup yields CDR1 SGHTA and CDR2 FQGNSA. CDR3 nucleotide sequence: TGTGCCAGCAGCTTAGGACAGGGCATCTACGAGCAGTACTTC. Translated, it gives CASSLGQGIYEQYF.

CDR3 sequence (DNA): TGCGCCAGCAGCCGTTCTAGCGGGAGGGAGTCAGATACGCAGTATTTT. Its protein is CASSRSSGRESDTQYF. The chain joins TRBV4-1 to TRBJ2-3; 12 nucleotides agree with TRBD2. This CDR3 is 16 amino acids long. Losses at the gene ends were 4 bases for V and 4 bases for J; bases not matched to a gene: 6. CDR1 is MGHRA, CDR2 YSYEKL, per germline.

The V call is TRBV10-3, the J call TRBJ2-2; 12 bases map to TRBD2. The CDR3 is 17 amino acids. In germline, CDR1 is ENHRY, CDR2 SYGVKD. V dropped 6 bases and J dropped 3; count of bases not matched to a gene: 8. The CDR3 DNA follows: TGTGCCATCAGCCGCCGGACTAGCGGGGTAGACACCGGGGAGCTGTTTTTT. Translating it yields CAISRRTSGVDTGELFF.

In its sample, this clone was seen a few times. The CDR3 region has the DNA TGTGCCAGCAGCTTAAGTCCACGCTACGAGCAGTACTTC. Translation: CASSLSPRYEQYF. This sequence joins TRBV7-3 and TRBJ2-7; D not certain. V gave up 1 base and J gave up 3 bases, with 7 bases separating them. CDR3 length: 13 residues. Germline V gives CDR1 SGHTA, CDR2 FQGTGA.

The rearrangement uses TRBV7-9 and TRBJ1-1; 7 bases are a match to TRBD1. Germline CDR1 and CDR2: SEHNR and FQNEAQ (reference sequence). The CDR3 contains 15 residues. V gave up 2 bases and J gave up 4 bases; unmatched junction bases: 7. CDR3 loop: CASSLTRQGGTEAFF. CDR3 bases: TGTGCCAGCAGCTTAACCCGACAGGGTGGCACTGAAGCTTTCTTT. Using reference TRBV7-9 and TRBJ1-1 for the parts outside the CDR3, the full variable domain is DTGVSQNPRHKITKRGQNVTFRCDPISEHNRLYWYRQTLGQGPEFLTYFQNEAQLEKSRLLSDRFSAERPKGSFSTLEIQRTEQGDSAMYLCASSLTRQGGTEAFFGQGTRLTVV.

V and J are TRBV7-8 and TRBJ1-5; possibly TRBD1 for D (6 bases). The CDR3 is 15 amino acids. Germline CDR1 SGHVS, CDR2 FQNEAQ. With 1 base removed from V and 4 bases from J, the gap between germline ends came to 11 bases. The CDR3 DNA follows: TGTGCCAGCAGCTTAGTCGGACAGATGAATCAGCCCCAGCATTTT. Its translation is CASSLVGQMNQPQHF.

The chain employs TRBV6-1 and TRBJ2-5; 11 bases fit TRBD1. The CDR3 is made up of 14 amino acids. CDR1 is MNHNS, CDR2 SASEGT, per germline. Trimming removed 9 bases from V and 0 bases from J; junction bases left unmatched: 3. CDR3 bases: TGTGCCAGTGGGGACAGGGGGTACCAAGAGACCCAGTACTTC. Protein: CASGDRGYQETQYF.

The rearrangement links TRBV19 to TRBJ1-2; 8 bases line up with TRBD1. Germline V gene lookup returns CDR1 LNHDA and CDR2 SQIVND (reference sequence). Unmatched junction bases numbered 15, after V lost 7 bases and J lost 5 bases. The CDR3 sequence is 16 residues long. The CDR3 sequence: CASKLSPGGAIYGYTF. CDR3 DNA: TGTGCCAGTAAGCTCTCCCCAGGGGGCGCGATATATGGCTACACCTTC.

The chain is built from TRBV11-3 and TRBJ2-2, with D tentatively TRBD2 (6 bases). Per the germline V gene, CDR1 is SGHNT and CDR2 is YENEEA. Trimming stripped 10 bases from V and 1 base from J, with 10 bases between. The CDR3 is 13 amino acids. The CDR3 here is CATAGGNTGELFF. The CDR3, as DNA: TGTGCCACCGCCGGGGGGAACACCGGGGAGCTGTTTTTT.

The chain is built from TRBV7-8 and TRBJ1-1; TRBD1 is a possible D gene (6 bases). The CDR3 runs 16 residues. Germline CDR1 reads SGHVS; CDR2 reads FQNEAQ. Trimming removed 3 bases from V and 0 bases from J, with 14 bases in between. CDR3 DNA sequence: TGTGCCAGCAGCTTCGAACTGACAGGCCTGAACACTGAAGCTTTCTTT. The encoded protein is CASSFELTGLNTEAFF.

The chain has TRBV9 and TRBJ2-1; D is uncertain. Germline loops: CDR1 SGDLS, CDR2 YYNGEE. The CDR3 is made up of 12 amino acids. The V end was cut by 4 bases, the J end by 7 bases, with 9 bases between. The CDR3 sequence is CASSPTNNEQFF. The CDR3 DNA sequence: TGTGCCAGCAGCCCGACGAATAATGAGCAGTTCTTC.

This chain connects TRBV18 to TRBJ2-1; 7 bases match TRBD2. J gave up 7 bases and V 1 base, and 13 bases lay outside the gene matches. This CDR3 has 17 amino acids. The germline gives CDR1 KGHSH, CDR2 LQKENI. As DNA, the CDR3 is TGTGCCAGCTCACCACGGGGCGGGAGTAGAGTTGAGAATGAGCAGTTCTTC. This translates into CASSPRGGSRVENEQFF.

The rearrangement joins TRBV5-1 to TRBJ2-5; D is perhaps TRBD1 (5 bases). The ends were cut back, 1 base at V and 3 bases at J, with 10 bases in the middle. There are 14 residues in the CDR3. The germline CDR1 and CDR2 sequences are SGHRS and YFSETQ. CDR3 in DNA: TGCGCCAGCAGCTTGCAGGGCAGAGAAGAGACCCAGTACTTC. Protein sequence: CASSLQGREETQYF. The whole variable domain, remainder taken from reference TRBV5-1 and TRBJ2-5, is KAGVTQTPRYLIKTRGQQVTLSCSPISGHRSVSWYQQTPGQGLQFLFEYFSETQRNKGNFPGRFSGRQFSNSRSEMNVSTLELGDSALYLCASSLQGREETQYFGPGTRLLVL.

V gene TRBV6-5 combines with J gene TRBJ2-1, with 7 bases matching TRBD2. Germline loops: CDR1 MNHEY, CDR2 SVGAGI. The junction had 17 bases not matched to a gene; V was cut back by 6 bases and J by 12 bases. This CDR3 has 15 amino acids. The CDR3 coding sequence is TGTGCCAGCAGCCCTGAACGGTATGGCGGGAGAGTGCAGTTCTTC. Its translation: CASSPERYGGRVQFF.

The gene calls are TRBV28 and TRBJ1-5; TRBD1 might be the D (6 bases). The CDR3 is 14 residues long. Trimming cost V 10 bases and J 6 bases, with 19 bases left between them. Germline CDR1 is MDHEN and CDR2 is SYDVKM. CDR3 residues: CAIQQGPRGQPQHF. In DNA, the CDR3 is TGTGCCATCCAACAGGGTCCCCGAGGTCAGCCCCAGCATTTT.

The chain employs TRBV11-3 and TRBJ2-1; 14 bases are shared with TRBD2. The V gene's germline CDR1 is SGHNT and CDR2 YENEEA. V dropped 5 bases and J dropped 8; count of bases not matched to a gene: 8. The CDR3 extends over 16 amino acids. The CDR3 loop reads CASSPGLAGGVDEQFF. Written as DNA, the CDR3 is TGTGCCAGCAGCCCCGGACTAGCGGGAGGTGTGGATGAGCAGTTCTTC.

The chain uses TRBV28 and TRBJ1-2; possibly TRBD1 for D (5 bases). The CDR3 has 13 residues. With 10 bases removed from V and 2 bases from J, the gap between germline ends came to 14 bases. Germline V gives CDR1 MDHEN, CDR2 SYDVKM. CDR3 amino acids: CAIRKGQNYGYTF. The CDR3 nucleotides read TGTGCCATCAGGAAGGGGCAGAACTATGGCTACACCTTC.

Turning to this clone: The junction does not match germline at one end; this may be a read error. The chain combines TRBV5-1 with TRBJ2-1, with 7 bases matching TRBD2. The CDR3 has 13 amino acids. CDR1 is SGHRS, CDR2 YFSETQ, per germline. Here the CDR3 reads CASSWDYTNGQFF. The CDR3 region has the DNA TGCGCCAGCAGCTGGGACTACACCAATGGGCAGTTCTTC. The full variable domain, completed using reference TRBV5-1 and TRBJ2-1, is KAGVTQTPRYLIKTRGQQVTLSCSPISGHRSVSWYQQTPGQGLQFLFEYFSETQRNKGNFPGRFSGRQFSNSRSEMNVSTLELGDSALYLCASSWDYTNGQFFGPGTRLTVL.

The chain recombines TRBV2 with TRBJ2-7; D remains unclear. The length of the CDR3 is 14 residues. Germline CDR1 SNHLY, CDR2 FYNNEI. With 2 bases removed from V and 1 base from J, the gap between germline ends came to 9 bases. Written as DNA, the CDR3 is TGTGCCAGCAGTGAACGGGCCGCTTCCTACGAGCAGTACTTC. Protein sequence: CASSERAASYEQYF.

The J gene is TRBJ2-7, the V gene TRBV7-9; D unclear. This CDR3 region has 15 residues. From germline, CDR1 is SEHNR and CDR2 FQNEAQ (reference sequence). Deletions cut 0 bases from V and 1 base from J, with 10 bases between. CDR3 residues: CASSLALQTSYEQYF. The CDR3 coding sequence is TGTGCCAGCAGCTTAGCGCTACAGACGTCCTACGAGCAGTACTTC.

V usage is TRBV28 and J usage is TRBJ1-5, with D tentatively TRBD1 (5 bases). Germline-derived CDR1 and CDR2 are MDHEN and SYDVKM. V dropped 5 bases and J dropped 2 bases, with 19 bases sitting between them. The CDR3 extends over 17 amino acids. DNA of the CDR3: TGTGCCAGCAGTAGGAAGTGGGGGGGAAGCGGCAATCAGCCCCAGCATTTT. Protein product: CASSRKWGGSGNQPQHF.

The rearrangement uses TRBV27 and TRBJ2-7, with a weak D call TRBD1 (5 bases). The V end lost 7 bases, the J end lost 3 bases, and 16 bases lay between the germline ends. Germline CDR1 and CDR2: MNHEY and SMNVEV (reference sequence). The CDR3 totals 14 residues. For the CDR3, the DNA is TGTGCCAGCACCGACTCTAAAGACAGCTACGAGCAGTACTTC. This gives the protein CASTDSKDSYEQYF.